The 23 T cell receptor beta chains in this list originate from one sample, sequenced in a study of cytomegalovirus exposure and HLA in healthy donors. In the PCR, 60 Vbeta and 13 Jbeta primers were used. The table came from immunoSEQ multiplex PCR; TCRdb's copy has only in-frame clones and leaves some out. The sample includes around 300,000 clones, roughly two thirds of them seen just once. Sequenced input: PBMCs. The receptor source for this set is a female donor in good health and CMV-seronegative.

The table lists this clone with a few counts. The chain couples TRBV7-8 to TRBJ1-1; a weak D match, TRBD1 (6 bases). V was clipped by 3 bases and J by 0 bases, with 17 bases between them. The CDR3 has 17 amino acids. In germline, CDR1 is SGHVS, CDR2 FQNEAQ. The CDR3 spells CASSLATYRDLNTEAFF. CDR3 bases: TGTGCCAGCAGCTTGGCTACGTACAGGGATTTGAACACTGAAGCTTTCTTT.

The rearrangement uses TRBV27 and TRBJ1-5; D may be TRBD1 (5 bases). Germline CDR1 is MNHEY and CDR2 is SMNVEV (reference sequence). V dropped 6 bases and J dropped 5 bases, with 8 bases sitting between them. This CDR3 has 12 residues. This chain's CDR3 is CASRGRDQPQHF. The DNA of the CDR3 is TGTGCCAGCAGGGGCAGGGATCAGCCCCAGCATTTT.

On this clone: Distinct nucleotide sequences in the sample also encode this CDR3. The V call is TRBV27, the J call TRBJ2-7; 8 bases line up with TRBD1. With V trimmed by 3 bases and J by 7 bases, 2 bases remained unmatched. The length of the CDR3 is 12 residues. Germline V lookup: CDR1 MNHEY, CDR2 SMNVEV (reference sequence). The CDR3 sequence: CASSLTGVEQYF. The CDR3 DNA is TGTGCCAGCAGTTTGACAGGGGTAGAGCAGTACTTC.

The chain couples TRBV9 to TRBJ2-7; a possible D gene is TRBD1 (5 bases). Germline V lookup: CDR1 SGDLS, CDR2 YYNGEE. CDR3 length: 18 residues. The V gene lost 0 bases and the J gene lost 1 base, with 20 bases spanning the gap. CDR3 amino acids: CASSVGPAGRANSYEQYF. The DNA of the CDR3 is TGTGCCAGCAGCGTAGGCCCCGCCGGCAGGGCAAATTCCTACGAGCAGTACTTC. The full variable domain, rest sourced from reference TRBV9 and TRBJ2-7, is DSGVTQTPKHLITATGQRVTLRCSPRSGDLSVYWYQQSLDQGLQFLIQYYNGEERAKGNILERFSAQQFPDLHSELNLSSLELGDSALYFCASSVGPAGRANSYEQYFGPGTRLTVT.

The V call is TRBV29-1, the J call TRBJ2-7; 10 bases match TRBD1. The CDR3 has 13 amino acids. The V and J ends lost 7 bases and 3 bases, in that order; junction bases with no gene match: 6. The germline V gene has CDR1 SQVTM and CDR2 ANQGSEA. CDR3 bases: TGCAGCGCGGTAGGGACAGGGGACTACGAGCAGTACTTC. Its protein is CSAVGTGDYEQYF.

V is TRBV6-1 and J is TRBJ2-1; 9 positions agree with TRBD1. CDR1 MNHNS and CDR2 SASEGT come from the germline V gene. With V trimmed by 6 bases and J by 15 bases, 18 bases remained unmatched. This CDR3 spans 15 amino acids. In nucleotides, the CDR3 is TGTGCCAGCAGAGTGGTCGGGACAGGGTTCTTCTGGACGTTCTTC. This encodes CASRVVGTGFFWTFF.

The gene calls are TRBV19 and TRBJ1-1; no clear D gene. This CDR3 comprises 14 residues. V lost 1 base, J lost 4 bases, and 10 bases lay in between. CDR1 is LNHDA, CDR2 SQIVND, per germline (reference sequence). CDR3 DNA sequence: TGTGCCAGTAGTATAGCCGGCAGGTCCACTGAAGCTTTCTTT. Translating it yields CASSIAGRSTEAFF.

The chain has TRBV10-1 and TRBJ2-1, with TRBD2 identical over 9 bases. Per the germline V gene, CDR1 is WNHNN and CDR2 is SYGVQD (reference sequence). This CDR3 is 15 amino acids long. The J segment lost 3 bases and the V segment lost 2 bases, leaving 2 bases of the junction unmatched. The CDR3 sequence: CASSEVSGSYNEQFF. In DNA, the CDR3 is TGCGCCAGCAGTGAGGTTAGCGGGAGCTACAATGAGCAGTTCTTC.

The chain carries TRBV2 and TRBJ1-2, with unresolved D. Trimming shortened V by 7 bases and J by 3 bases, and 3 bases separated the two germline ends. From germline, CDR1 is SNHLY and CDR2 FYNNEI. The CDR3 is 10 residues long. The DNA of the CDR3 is TGTGCCAGCACCGACTATGGCTACACCTTC. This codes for CASTDYGYTF.

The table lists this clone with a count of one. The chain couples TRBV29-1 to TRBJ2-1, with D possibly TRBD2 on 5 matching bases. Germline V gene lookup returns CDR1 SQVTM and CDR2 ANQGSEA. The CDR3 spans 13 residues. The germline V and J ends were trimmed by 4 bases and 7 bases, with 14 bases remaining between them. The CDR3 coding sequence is TGCAGCGTTGGGAGGACCAGAAAAAATGAGCAGTTCTTC. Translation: CSVGRTRKNEQFF.

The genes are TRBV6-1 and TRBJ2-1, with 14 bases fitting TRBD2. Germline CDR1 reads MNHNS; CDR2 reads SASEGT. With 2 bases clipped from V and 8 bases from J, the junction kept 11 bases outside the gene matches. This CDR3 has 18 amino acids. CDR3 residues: CASSERQSGTSGSYEQFF. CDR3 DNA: TGTGCCAGCAGTGAAAGGCAGTCCGGGACTAGCGGGAGCTATGAGCAGTTCTTC.

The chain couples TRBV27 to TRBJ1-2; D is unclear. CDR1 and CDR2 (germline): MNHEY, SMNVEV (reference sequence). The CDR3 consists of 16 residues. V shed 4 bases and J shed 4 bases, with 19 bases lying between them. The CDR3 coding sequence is TGTGCCAGCAGTTCCCGGACTCTAGCCATGGGCTATGGCTACACCTTC. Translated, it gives CASSSRTLAMGYGYTF.

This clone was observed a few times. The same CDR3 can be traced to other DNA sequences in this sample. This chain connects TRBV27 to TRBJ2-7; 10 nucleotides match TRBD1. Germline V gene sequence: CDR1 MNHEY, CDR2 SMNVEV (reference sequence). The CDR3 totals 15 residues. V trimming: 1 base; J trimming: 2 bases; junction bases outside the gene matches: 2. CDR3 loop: CASSLLGQGTYEQYF. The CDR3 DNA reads TGTGCCAGCAGTTTATTGGGACAGGGGACCTACGAGCAGTACTTC.

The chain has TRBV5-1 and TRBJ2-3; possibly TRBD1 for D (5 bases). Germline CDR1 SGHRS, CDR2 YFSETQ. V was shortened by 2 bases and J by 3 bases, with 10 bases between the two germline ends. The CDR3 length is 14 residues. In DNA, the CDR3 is TGCGCCAGCAGCTTCAGGGTAGGAACAGATACGCAGTATTTT. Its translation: CASSFRVGTDTQYF.

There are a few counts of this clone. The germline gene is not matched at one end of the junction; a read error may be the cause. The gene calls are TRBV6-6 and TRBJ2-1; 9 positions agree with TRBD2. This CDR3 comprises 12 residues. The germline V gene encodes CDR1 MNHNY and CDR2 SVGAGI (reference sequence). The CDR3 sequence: CASGYSGSEQFF. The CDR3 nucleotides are TGTGCCAGCGGTTATAGCGGGAGTGAGCAGTTCTTC.

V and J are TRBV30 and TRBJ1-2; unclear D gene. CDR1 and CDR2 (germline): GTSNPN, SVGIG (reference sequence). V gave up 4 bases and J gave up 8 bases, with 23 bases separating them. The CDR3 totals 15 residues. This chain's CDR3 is CAWTRPRGGSGGYTF. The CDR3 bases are TGTGCCTGGACCCGCCCCCGGGGAGGTAGTGGAGGCTACACCTTC.

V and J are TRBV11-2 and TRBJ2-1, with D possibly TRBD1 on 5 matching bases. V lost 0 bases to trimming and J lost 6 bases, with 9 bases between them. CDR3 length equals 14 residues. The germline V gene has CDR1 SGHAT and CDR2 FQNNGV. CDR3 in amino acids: CASSLDTGFNEQFF. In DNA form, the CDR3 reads TGTGCCAGCAGCTTAGATACAGGTTTCAATGAGCAGTTCTTC. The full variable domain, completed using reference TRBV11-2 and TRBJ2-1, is EAGVAQSPRYKIIEKRQSVAFWCNPISGHATLYWYQQILGQGPKLLIQFQNNGVVDDSQLPKDRFSAERLKGVDSTLKIQPAKLEDSAVYLCASSLDTGFNEQFFGPGTRLTVL.

CDR3: CASSPRGGQDTEAFF. The CDR3 coding sequence is TGTGCCAGCAGCCCCCGGGGGGGGCAGGACACTGAAGCTTTCTTT. V usage is TRBV7-2 and J usage is TRBJ1-1; weak D call: TRBD1 (6 bases). Trimming removed 5 bases from V and 3 bases from J, with 16 bases in between. This CDR3 spans 15 amino acids. The germline CDR1 and CDR2 sequences are SGHTA and FQGNSA.

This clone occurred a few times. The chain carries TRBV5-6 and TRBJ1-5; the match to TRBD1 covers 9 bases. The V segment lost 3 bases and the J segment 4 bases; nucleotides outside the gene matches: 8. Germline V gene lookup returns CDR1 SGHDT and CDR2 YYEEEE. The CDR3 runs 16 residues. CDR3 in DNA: TGTGCCAGCAGCTCACTCCGGGACAGGGAAAATCAGCCCCAGCATTTT. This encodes CASSSLRDRENQPQHF.

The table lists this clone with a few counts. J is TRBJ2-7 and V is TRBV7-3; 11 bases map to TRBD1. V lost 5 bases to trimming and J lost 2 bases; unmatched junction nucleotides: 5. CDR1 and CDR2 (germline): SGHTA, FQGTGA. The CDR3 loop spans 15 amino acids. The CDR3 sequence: CASSESGQGAYEQYF. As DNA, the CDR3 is TGTGCCAGCAGCGAATCGGGACAGGGGGCCTACGAGCAGTACTTC.

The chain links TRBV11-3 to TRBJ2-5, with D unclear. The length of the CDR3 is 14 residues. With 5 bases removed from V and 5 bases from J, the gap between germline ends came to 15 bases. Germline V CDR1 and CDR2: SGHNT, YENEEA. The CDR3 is CASSQIGSGETQYF. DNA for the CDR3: TGTGCCAGCAGCCAAATTGGGTCCGGGGAGACCCAGTACTTC.

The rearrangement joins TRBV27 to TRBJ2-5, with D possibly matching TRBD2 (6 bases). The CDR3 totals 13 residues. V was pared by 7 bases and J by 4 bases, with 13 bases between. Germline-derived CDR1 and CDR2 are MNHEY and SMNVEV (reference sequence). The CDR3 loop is CASKKTGGETQYF. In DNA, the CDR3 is TGTGCCAGCAAAAAAACCGGGGGAGAGACCCAGTACTTC.

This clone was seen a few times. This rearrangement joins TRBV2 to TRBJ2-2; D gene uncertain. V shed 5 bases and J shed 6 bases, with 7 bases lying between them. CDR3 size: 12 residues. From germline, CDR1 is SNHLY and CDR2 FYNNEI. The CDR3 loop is CASSFSAGELFF. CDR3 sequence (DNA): TGTGCCAGCAGTTTCTCCGCCGGGGAGCTGTTTTTT. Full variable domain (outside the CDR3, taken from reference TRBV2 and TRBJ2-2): EPEVTQTPSHQVTQMGQEVILRCVPISNHLYFYWYRQILGQKVEFLVSFYNNEISEKSEIFDDQFSVERPDGSNFTLKIRSTKLEDSAMYFCASSFSAGELFFGEGSRLTVL.